The 26 T cell receptor beta chains in this list originate from one sample, sequenced in a study of cytomegalovirus exposure and HLA in healthy donors. The PCR used 60 Vbeta and 13 Jbeta primers. The repertoire was sequenced with immunoSEQ multiplex PCR; TCRdb's copy has only in-frame clones and lacks some. This table has roughly 49,000 clones, around 81% appearing once. The specimen sequenced was PBMCs. The origin of the receptors is a boy younger than 18 in good health and CMV-seropositive.

The V gene is TRBV7-2, the J gene TRBJ2-7, with 7 bases fitting TRBD2. With V trimmed by 5 bases and J by 3 bases, 10 bases remained unmatched. Germline values: CDR1 SGHTA, CDR2 FQGNSA. The CDR3 runs to 15 residues. DNA for the CDR3: TGTGCCAGCAGCCTTAACGGGGGGAAACTCTACGAGCAGTACTTC. Its translation: CASSLNGGKLYEQYF.

This clone appeared a few times. V usage is TRBV2 and J usage is TRBJ2-7; TRBD1 matches at 7 bases. The V segment lost 7 bases and the J segment 4 bases; nucleotides outside the gene matches: 13. The CDR3 loop spans 15 amino acids. Germline V CDR1 and CDR2: SNHLY, FYNNEI. The CDR3 DNA is TGTGCCAGCATCCCCCAACAGGGGAATCCGTACGAGCAGTACTTC. This codes for CASIPQQGNPYEQYF.

A single count supports this clone. The chain joins TRBV12-5 to TRBJ1-5, with D uncertain. V gave up 3 bases and J gave up 5 bases, with 5 bases separating them. Germline V lookup: CDR1 LGHNT, CDR2 FRNRAP. The length of the CDR3 is 12 residues. CDR3 DNA: TGTGCTAGTGGTTTCCGTCATCAGCCCCAGCATTTT. Its protein product is CASGFRHQPQHF.

This clone was recorded once. The chain has TRBV18 and TRBJ1-5; D not resolved. Germline V gene lookup returns CDR1 KGHSH and CDR2 LQKENI. This CDR3 comprises 15 residues. V was cut by 2 bases and J by 3 bases, with 11 bases left in between. CDR3 sequence reads: CASSPARGANQPQHF. The CDR3 DNA reads as TGTGCCAGCTCACCAGCGCGCGGAGCCAATCAGCCCCAGCATTTT.

The V call is TRBV6-6, the J call TRBJ1-2; a possible D gene is TRBD1 (5 bases). The V end lost 4 bases, the J end lost 8 bases, and 17 bases lay between the germline ends. Germline values: CDR1 MNHNY, CDR2 SVGAGI (reference sequence). The CDR3 contains 14 residues. The CDR3 sequence is CASSLETGVKGYTF. CDR3 DNA: TGTGCCAGCAGTTTGGAAACGGGGGTTAAGGGCTACACCTTC.

This clone occurred once. CDR3 sequence (DNA): TGTGCCAGCTCACAGGGGGCTCAGCCCCAGCATTTT. This gives the protein CASSQGAQPQHF. This sequence joins TRBV18 and TRBJ1-5; 7 nucleotides line up with TRBD1. V was clipped by 4 bases and J by 6 bases; unmatched bases: 0. The CDR3 spans 12 residues. CDR1 KGHSH and CDR2 LQKENI come from the germline V gene.

J is TRBJ2-1 and V is TRBV6-5; 9 nucleotides align to TRBD2. The CDR3 runs 15 residues. Germline CDR1 MNHEY, CDR2 SVGAGI. The V gene end was trimmed by 6 bases and the J gene end by 5 bases; junction bases not matched to a gene: 8. The CDR3 loop reads CASRPGTSRDNEQFF. For the CDR3, the DNA is TGTGCCAGCAGACCCGGGACTAGCAGAGACAATGAGCAGTTCTTC.

The chain has TRBV10-3 and TRBJ2-2, with TRBD1 matching over 7 bases. CDR3 size: 16 residues. The V gene end was trimmed by 3 bases and the J gene end by 6 bases; junction bases not matched to a gene: 10. Germline loops: CDR1 ENHRY, CDR2 SYGVKD. Here the CDR3 reads CAISERGTVGAGELFF. The CDR3 DNA reads TGTGCCATCAGTGAAAGGGGGACAGTTGGTGCCGGGGAGCTGTTTTTT.

This clone was detected once. The gene calls are TRBV2 and TRBJ1-2; 9 bases are shared with TRBD1. Germline-derived CDR1 and CDR2 are SNHLY and FYNNEI. The junction had 9 bases not matched to a gene; V was cut back by 7 bases and J by 3 bases. The CDR3 covers 15 residues. Here the CDR3 reads CASKPEQGAYYGYTF. The CDR3 nucleotides read TGTGCCAGCAAACCAGAACAGGGGGCCTACTATGGCTACACCTTC.

The rearrangement links TRBV18 to TRBJ1-6; a possible D gene is TRBD1 (6 bases). Germline V CDR1 and CDR2: KGHSH, LQKENI. The CDR3 length is 13 residues. The germline V and J ends were trimmed by 5 bases and 10 bases, with 12 bases remaining between them. Written as DNA, the CDR3 is TGTGCCAGCTCAGCAGGGGATGGATCACCCCTCCACTTT. Amino acid sequence: CASSAGDGSPLHF.

In the case of this clone: Distinct nucleotide sequences in the sample also encode this CDR3. The chain recombines TRBV29-1 with TRBJ2-3; D gene uncertain. Trimming left V 4 bases short and J 4 bases short, with 9 bases between. The CDR3 covers 12 residues. Per the germline V gene, CDR1 is SQVTM and CDR2 is ANQGSEA. CDR3 residues: CSVGPRADTQYF. The CDR3 DNA reads TGCAGCGTTGGCCCCCGAGCAGATACGCAGTATTTT.

The chain employs TRBV10-2 and TRBJ2-5, with 13 bases lining up with TRBD2. Looked up from germline, CDR1 is WSHSY and CDR2 is SAAADI. The CDR3 has 15 residues. Germline trimming cut 2 bases from V and 4 bases from J; bases unmatched to any gene: 1. This chain's CDR3 is CASSETSGGAETQYF. The CDR3, as DNA: TGCGCCAGCAGTGAGACTAGCGGGGGGGCAGAGACCCAGTACTTC.

The chain joins TRBV11-3 to TRBJ2-1; TRBD2 aligns across 7 bases. The CDR3 runs to 16 residues. Germline lookup yields CDR1 SGHNT and CDR2 YENEEA. The junction had 6 bases not matched to a gene; V was cut back by 4 bases and J by 0 bases. The CDR3 DNA is TGTGCCAGCAGCTCAACTAGCGCGTCCTCCTACAATGAGCAGTTCTTC. The encoded protein is CASSSTSASSYNEQFF. The whole variable domain, filled in from reference TRBV11-3 and TRBJ2-1, reads EAGVVQSPRYKIIEKKQPVAFWCNPISGHNTLYWYLQNLGQGPELLIRYENEEAVDDSQLPKDRFSAERLKGVDSTLKIQPAELGDSAVYLCASSSTSASSYNEQFFGPGTRLTVL.

This chain joins TRBV5-1 and TRBJ1-5; D is uncertain. The V end was cut by 4 bases, the J end by 0 bases, with 5 bases between. The CDR3 consists of 13 residues. The germline V gene has CDR1 SGHRS and CDR2 YFSETQ. The CDR3 nucleotides are TGCGCCAGCAGCCCAGATAGCAATCAGCCCCAGCATTTT. Translation gives CASSPDSNQPQHF.

The gene calls are TRBV25-1 and TRBJ1-1, with 8 bases aligning to TRBD1. In germline, CDR1 is MGHDK, CDR2 SYGVNS. V lost 6 bases to trimming and J lost 4 bases; unmatched junction nucleotides: 10. The CDR3 contains 15 residues. CDR3 protein: CASRNSRGLGTEAFF. CDR3 coding DNA: TGTGCCAGCAGGAATAGCAGGGGGCTCGGCACTGAAGCTTTCTTT.

This clone was counted once. The chain combines TRBV19 with TRBJ1-1, with D possibly being TRBD1 (5 bases). The V end was cut by 7 bases, the J end by 6 bases, with 18 bases between. CDR1 LNHDA and CDR2 SQIVND come from the germline V gene (reference sequence). The CDR3 runs to 14 residues. The DNA of the CDR3 is TGTGCCAGTACCACCGGGACTTATGGGGCTGAAGCTTTCTTT. Its translation is CASTTGTYGAEAFF. Full variable domain (remainder filled in from reference TRBV19 and TRBJ1-1): DGGITQSPKYLFRKEGQNVTLSCEQNLNHDAMYWYRQDPGQGLRLIYYSQIVNDFQKGDIAEGYSVSREKKESFPLTVTSAQKNPTAFYLCASTTGTYGAEAFFGQGTRLTVV.

The CDR3 loop is CASSYSTQVDSPLHF. Here the CDR3 DNA reads TGTGCCAGCAGTTACTCGACCCAGGTGGATTCACCCCTCCACTTT. The V call is TRBV6-5, the J call TRBJ1-6; D is unclear. Trimming pared 0 bases from V and 8 bases from J, leaving 11 bases between. The V gene's germline CDR1 is MNHEY and CDR2 SVGAGI. The CDR3 is 15 amino acids.

This sequence joins TRBV5-8 and TRBJ1-2; D not resolved. V lost 5 bases to trimming and J lost 0 bases, with 11 bases between them. The CDR3 is 14 residues long. The V gene's germline CDR1 is SGHTS and CDR2 YDEGEE. CDR3 coding DNA: TGTGCCAGCAGAAGGAGAGGGCCTAACTATGGCTACACCTTC. It translates to CASRRRGPNYGYTF.

This clone was detected only once. V usage is TRBV11-3 and J usage is TRBJ2-7; maybe TRBD2 (5 bases). CDR3 length equals 14 residues. The V gene's germline CDR1 is SGHNT and CDR2 YENEEA. V was pared by 5 bases and J by 2 bases, with 13 bases between. Here the CDR3 reads CASSPRTSPYEQYF. DNA of the CDR3: TGTGCCAGCAGCCCACGGACTTCTCCCTACGAGCAGTACTTC. The complete variable domain, with remaining parts taken from reference TRBV11-3 and TRBJ2-7, reads EAGVVQSPRYKIIEKKQPVAFWCNPISGHNTLYWYLQNLGQGPELLIRYENEEAVDDSQLPKDRFSAERLKGVDSTLKIQPAELGDSAVYLCASSPRTSPYEQYFGPGTRLTVT.

The chain carries TRBV11-1 and TRBJ2-2; 8 bases are shared with TRBD1. V was pared by 4 bases and J by 1 base, with 5 bases of the junction left unmatched. Germline CDR1 is SGHAT and CDR2 is FQDESV (reference sequence). The CDR3 spans 16 residues. The CDR3 DNA reads as TGTGCCAGCAGCTATGACAGGGGTCAGAACACCGGGGAGCTGTTTTTT. Its translation is CASSYDRGQNTGELFF.

This chain uses TRBV7-9 with TRBJ2-7, with D perhaps matching TRBD2 (5 bases). V was trimmed by 2 bases and J by 5 bases, leaving 10 bases between them. This CDR3 comprises 13 residues. In germline, CDR1 is SEHNR, CDR2 FQNEAQ (reference sequence). The CDR3 region has the DNA TGTGCCAGCAGCTTACCTTCGGGGAACGAGCAGTACTTC. It yields the protein CASSLPSGNEQYF.

The chain recombines TRBV6-5 with TRBJ1-1; the D is unclear. Germline CDR1 and CDR2: MNHEY and SVGAGI. V lost 8 bases, J lost 1 base, and 8 bases lay in between. The CDR3 is 12 residues long. The CDR3 here is CASGRTNTEAFF. CDR3 DNA sequence: TGTGCCAGCGGGCGTACGAACACTGAAGCTTTCTTT.

V usage is TRBV12-5 and J usage is TRBJ2-1, with D maybe TRBD1 (5 bases). CDR3 length: 15 residues. With 4 bases removed from V and 6 bases from J, the gap between germline ends came to 16 bases. In germline, CDR1 is LGHNT, CDR2 FRNRAP. CDR3 coding DNA: TGTGCTAGTGGTTCCGGCCAGGGCGCGGTCAATGAGCAGTTCTTC. Translation gives CASGSGQGAVNEQFF.

The chain recombines TRBV7-8 with TRBJ1-4, with D tentatively TRBD1 (6 bases). Germline CDR1 reads SGHVS; CDR2 reads FQNEAQ. V was trimmed by 5 bases and J by 6 bases, leaving 19 bases between them. This CDR3 is built from 16 residues. This chain's CDR3 is CASSRPQGRGDEKLFF. The CDR3 DNA sequence: TGTGCCAGCAGCCGGCCCCAGGGGCGAGGGGATGAAAAACTGTTTTTT.

The chain combines TRBV14 with TRBJ1-1; 8 bases line up with TRBD1. The ends lost 4 bases at V and 7 bases at J; junction bases unmatched: 2. CDR3 length equals 12 residues. Germline V CDR1 and CDR2: SGHDN, FVKESK. CDR3 sequence reads: CASSPTGGEAFF. DNA for the CDR3: TGTGCCAGCAGCCCAACAGGGGGTGAAGCTTTCTTT.

The CDR3, as DNA: TGTGCCAGCAGCGGACAGGGGAAGTCCTACGAGCAGTACTTC. Its translation: CASSGQGKSYEQYF. The chain carries TRBV9 and TRBJ2-7; TRBD1 agrees at 8 bases. Germline V gene sequence: CDR1 SGDLS, CDR2 YYNGEE. Trimming at V came to 3 bases and at J to 1 base, leaving 3 bases not matched to a gene. The CDR3 has 14 amino acids.